This T cell receptor (beta chain) derives from a study (dated by TCRdb to the mid-2010s). Describing the broader study: The study examined whether tumor-infiltrating Tregs in breast cancer are drawn from blood Tregs or arise in situ by conversion from other CD4+ T cell subsets. The full study reports these points: Tumor memory CD4+ T cell TCR gene usage was found to cluster with blood and lymph node memory CD4+ cells and with lymph node naive CD4+ cells. The greatest overlap of tumor-infiltrating Treg TCR alpha and beta sequences was observed with tumor naive CD4+ T cells, followed by blood naive CD4+ T cells. Across the 20 or so patients, 10% to 15% of TRBV12-4/TRBJ1-2 sequences from tumor Tregs were shared with naive CD4+ cells, compared with under 2.3% shared with blood Tregs or memory cells. Rather than covering whole repertoires, validation in the larger cohort was restricted to a single TCR beta V-J rearrangement.

Cells that were CD4+CD25+CD127-/low were the ones isolated as Tregs. In a larger group of roughly 21 breast cancer patients, a single TRBV12-4/TRBJ1-2 rearrangement was sequenced in tumor Tregs and in blood Treg, naive and memory CD4+ cells. Ficoll density gradient centrifugation was used to isolate mononuclear cells from lymph nodes or from 50 to 55 ml of peripheral blood. FACS confirmed that the sorted cell populations were more than 90% pure. The CDR3 measures 13 amino acids from cysteine to phenylalanine. The kept DNA is CDR3 alone, 39 bases in frame from the first base. Trimming takes 6 bases off V and 7 bases off J; junction bases not matched to a gene: 6. Libraries were built with multiplex PCR. The run used an Ion Torrent PGM. For the approximately 20-patient analysis, adaptor-ligated barcode primers were used to amplify TRBV12-4/TRBJ1-2 clonotypes. The Ion Personal Genome Machine system was used to sequence TRBV12-4/TRBJ1-2 amplicons from the approximately 22-patient cohort. In the authors' own workflow: Sequencing data were pooled across the five patients for each of nine subset-tissue groups and compared by unsupervised clustering of TCR gene usage. Repertoire similarity was calculated with the Morisita-Horn index, weighting shared sequences by their contribution to each repertoire. TCRdb took the public reads, trimmed them with fastp at Q25, ran MiXCR for clone calling and kept in-frame beta chains. Rows merge per CDR3 protein into single entries with the most common DNA and genes. The V and J calls and clone size are TCRdb's, not the authors'. Across this sample there are about 690 distinct CDR3 sequences, with around a tenth seen only once. Roughly 10% of the sample belongs to the ten largest clones.

This clonotype is large (0.1 to 1%). Its antigen is not yet known. Base qualities are not recorded, but no much larger clone differs from it by a single base. Source material: Tregs sorted from blood. The sequence was obtained from a female donor with breast cancer. The rearranged segments are TRBV12-3 or TRBV12-4 and TRBJ1-2; TRBD1 fits 9 bases in the junction. CDR3 region: CASSQGQGFGYTF. The DNA sequence is as follows: TGTGCCAGCAGCCAGGGACAGGGTTTTGGCTACACCTTC.